Each of the 32 T cell receptor beta chains below was sequenced from the same sample in a study of CD4 T cells in relation to SARS-CoV-2 and coronaviruses. Sequencing was performed with immunoSEQ multiplex PCR; in TCRdb, only in-frame clones are kept and a portion is missing. The sample has 36,000 or so clones, around 80% seen once; the top ten hold 2.8%. What these receptors recognize is not known. Material: memory CD4+ T cells from PBMCs, cultured in vitro. The receptors were gathered from an adult with COVID-19.

The gene calls are TRBV5-1 and TRBJ2-7, with 9 positions matching TRBD1. This CDR3 is built from 17 residues. From germline, CDR1 is SGHRS and CDR2 YFSETQ. The V gene end was trimmed by 4 bases and the J gene end by 4 bases; junction bases not matched to a gene: 15. Written as DNA, the CDR3 is TGCGCCAGCAGCCCACGAGTCGGGACAGGGCGACCTTACGAGCAGTACTTC. Translated: CASSPRVGTGRPYEQYF.

The chain recombines TRBV28 with TRBJ2-1, with TRBD1 matching over 7 bases. The CDR3 is made up of 14 amino acids. The germline CDR1 and CDR2 sequences are MDHEN and SYDVKM. After removal of 6 bases from V and 8 bases from J, the junction contained 10 bases not matched to a gene. In DNA, the CDR3 is TGTGCCAGCAGACCAAGCAACAGGGGCCATGAGCAGTTCTTC. Translated: CASRPSNRGHEQFF.

This clone was seen a single time. The chain couples TRBV6-5 to TRBJ1-4, with a weak D call TRBD1 (5 bases). Germline assignment: CDR1 MNHEY and CDR2 SVGAGI. V was cut by 2 bases and J by 7 bases, with 11 bases left in between. The CDR3 is 14 amino acids. The CDR3 region has the DNA TGTGCCAGCAGTTACGGGACGGATTCTGAAAAACTGTTTTTT. Translating it yields CASSYGTDSEKLFF.

V gene TRBV6-5 combines with J gene TRBJ1-3; D call uncertain. This CDR3 is 15 amino acids long. CDR1 MNHEY and CDR2 SVGAGI come from the germline V gene. Trimming took off 7 bases at V and 4 bases at J, with 17 bases between the two ends. For the CDR3, the DNA is TGTGCCAGCACTCGGGAGACGGGGTCCGGAAACACCATATATTTT. Amino acids: CASTRETGSGNTIYF.

J is TRBJ2-1 and V is TRBV27; 7 bases fit TRBD2. Germline V gene lookup returns CDR1 MNHEY and CDR2 SMNVEV (reference sequence). The J segment lost 2 bases and the V segment lost 5 bases, leaving 6 bases of the junction unmatched. The CDR3 runs to 15 residues. CDR3 bases: TGTGCCAGCAGTCCGGCTAGCGGAGCCTACAATGAGCAGTTCTTC. Translating gives CASSPASGAYNEQFF.

This rearrangement joins TRBV7-3 to TRBJ2-1; 11 bases map to TRBD2. The CDR3 contains 14 residues. The germline gives CDR1 SGHTA, CDR2 FQGTGA. Trimming cost V 5 bases and J 9 bases; bases outside gene matches: 6. The CDR3 bases are TGTGCCAGCAGCCAATCCGGGACTAGCGGTGAGCAGTTCTTC. Translation gives CASSQSGTSGEQFF.

This sequence joins TRBV7-9 and TRBJ2-7; D is ambiguous. The CDR3 is made up of 15 amino acids. From germline, CDR1 is SEHNR and CDR2 FQNEAQ (reference sequence). Trimming removed 5 bases at V and 3 bases at J, with 17 bases between. CDR3 DNA sequence: TGTGCCAGCAGCCCGGACCGTAACCCCGTCTACGAGCAGTACTTC. The encoded protein is CASSPDRNPVYEQYF.

CDR3 region: CSVSGGGDIQYF. For the CDR3, the DNA is TGCAGCGTATCCGGCGGAGGGGACATTCAGTACTTC. V is TRBV29-1 and J is TRBJ2-4, with a tentative D call TRBD2 (6 bases). CDR1 SQVTM and CDR2 ANQGSEA come from the germline V gene. The CDR3 has 12 residues. The V and J ends lost 6 bases and 8 bases respectively, with 14 bases between them.

The V gene is TRBV18, the J gene TRBJ2-3, with D possibly being TRBD1 (5 bases). V gave up 9 bases and J gave up 3 bases, with 13 bases separating them. Germline CDR1 reads KGHSH; CDR2 reads LQKENI. The CDR3 totals 13 residues. CDR3 amino acids: CASIRVRTDTQYF. The CDR3 DNA is TGTGCCAGTATCAGGGTACGAACAGATACGCAGTATTTT.

J is TRBJ2-1 and V is TRBV27; TRBD2 aligns across 7 bases. V shed 5 bases and J 7 bases; nucleotides not matched to a gene: 8. The CDR3 has 14 residues. CDR1 and CDR2 (germline): MNHEY, SMNVEV (reference sequence). The CDR3 bases are TGTGCCAGCAGTAAAAGGGAGGGCCAAAATGAGCAGTTCTTC. It specifies CASSKREGQNEQFF.

The chain uses TRBV12-3 or TRBV12-4 and TRBJ2-1; 9 bases line up with TRBD1. The CDR3 has 13 amino acids. Unmatched junction bases numbered 4, after V lost 6 bases and J lost 7 bases. The CDR3 reads CASRNRGLNEQFF. CDR3 DNA sequence: TGTGCCAGCAGAAACAGGGGGCTTAATGAGCAGTTCTTC.

This clone showed up just a few times. The V call is TRBV7-2, the J call TRBJ1-5, with a weak D call TRBD1 (6 bases). This CDR3 has 16 residues. The ends were cut back, 0 bases at V and 2 bases at J, with 11 bases in the middle. Looked up from germline, CDR1 is SGHTA and CDR2 is FQGNSA. The CDR3 region is CASSLAGGHGNQPQHF. As DNA, the CDR3 is TGTGCCAGCAGCTTAGCGGGGGGGCATGGCAATCAGCCCCAGCATTTT.

Note on this clone: A junction end diverges from the germline sequence, so it may reflect a read error. The chain joins TRBV15 to TRBJ2-7; D is unresolved. Germline V gives CDR1 LNHNV, CDR2 YYDKDF (reference sequence). CDR3 length equals 12 residues. Here the CDR3 DNA reads TGTGCCACCAGCAAAGATGGACGCTCGCCCCGCTTC. Encoded protein: CATSKDGRSPRF. Complete variable domain (other parts from reference TRBV15 and TRBJ2-7): DAMVIQNPRYQVTQFGKPVTLSCSQTLNHNVMYWYQQKSSQAPKLLFHYYDKDFNNEADTPDNFQSRRPNTSFCFLDIRSPGLGDTAMYLCATSKDGRSPRFGPGTRLTVT.

The chain is built from TRBV4-3 and TRBJ1-1; D is ambiguous. Germline CDR1 is LGHNA and CDR2 is YSLEER. This CDR3 spans 17 amino acids. Trimming stripped 1 base from V and 3 bases from J, with 18 bases between. The CDR3 DNA reads as TGCGCCAGCAGCCAAGCGCCTGCGGACGGATATTACACTGAAGCTTTCTTT. Translation: CASSQAPADGYYTEAFF.

The rearrangement links TRBV2 to TRBJ2-7, with D unclear. V was trimmed by 1 base and J by 2 bases, leaving 6 bases between them. The germline V gene encodes CDR1 SNHLY and CDR2 FYNNEI. This CDR3 has 13 amino acids. CDR3 sequence reads: CASSEGRPYEQYF. As DNA, the CDR3 is TGTGCCAGCAGTGAAGGCCGGCCCTACGAGCAGTACTTC.

In DNA form, the CDR3 reads TGCAGCGTTCAAGGACTAGCGGGAGTGGCTAATGAGCAGTTCTTC. It codes for CSVQGLAGVANEQFF. The chain combines TRBV29-1 with TRBJ2-1; 13 bases line up with TRBD2. Germline-derived CDR1 and CDR2 are SQVTM and ANQGSEA. The CDR3 has 15 amino acids. After removal of 5 bases from V and 7 bases from J, the junction contained 8 bases not matched to a gene.

V and J are TRBV19 and TRBJ1-2; 10 bases are shared with TRBD1. Germline assignment: CDR1 LNHDA and CDR2 SQIVND (reference sequence). Trimming cost V 11 bases and J 2 bases; bases outside gene matches: 5. The CDR3 sequence is 13 residues long. The CDR3 nucleotides read TGTGCCTCGTGGACAGGGGGGAACTATGGCTACACCTTC. Amino acid sequence: CASWTGGNYGYTF. The full variable domain, completed using reference TRBV19 and TRBJ1-2, is DGGITQSPKYLFRKEGQNVTLSCEQNLNHDAMYWYRQDPGQGLRLIYYSQIVNDFQKGDIAEGYSVSREKKESFPLTVTSAQKNPTAFYLCASWTGGNYGYTFGSGTRLTVV.

This clone is categorized as medium-sized. This chain joins TRBV6-2 or TRBV6-3 and TRBJ2-7; no clear D gene. V dropped 2 bases and J dropped 0 bases, with 8 bases sitting between them. Germline CDR1 is MNHEY and CDR2 is SVGEGT. The CDR3 spans 14 residues. CDR3 in amino acids: CASSYRATSYEQYF. The CDR3 DNA follows: TGTGCCAGCAGTTACCGTGCCACCTCCTACGAGCAGTACTTC.

V gene TRBV11-3 combines with J gene TRBJ2-5; D may match TRBD1 or TRBD2 (6 bases each). Trimming left V 3 bases short and J 1 base short, with 12 bases between. Germline values: CDR1 SGHNT, CDR2 YENEEA. The length of the CDR3 is 15 residues. CDR3 in amino acids: CASSFRGGGQETQYF. As DNA, the CDR3 is TGTGCCAGCAGCTTTCGAGGAGGGGGCCAAGAGACCCAGTACTTC.

V is TRBV10-1 and J is TRBJ2-2; D possibly corresponds to TRBD2 (5 bases). This CDR3 is 14 amino acids long. The germline CDR1 and CDR2 sequences are WNHNN and SYGVQD (reference sequence). The ends were cut back, 8 bases at V and 3 bases at J, with 13 bases in the middle. The CDR3 nucleotides read TGCGCCAGCTCTCGGGATAGCTACACCGGGGAGCTGTTTTTT. Its translation is CASSRDSYTGELFF.

V is TRBV15 and J is TRBJ2-6, with D perhaps matching TRBD1 (5 bases). The germline gives CDR1 LNHNV, CDR2 YYDKDF (reference sequence). The CDR3 has 16 amino acids. V lost 1 base and J lost 0, with 7 bases in between. The CDR3 coding sequence is TGTGCCACCAGCAGAGCTAGGGGCTCTGGGGCCAACGTCCTGACTTTC. This gives the protein CATSRARGSGANVLTF.

The chain links TRBV28 to TRBJ1-2; D may be TRBD1 (5 bases). V was cut by 6 bases and J by 1 base, with 15 bases left in between. Germline V gene data show CDR1 as MDHEN and CDR2 as SYDVKM. The CDR3 length is 15 residues. The CDR3 loop reads CASSPPTGYNYGYTF. In DNA form, the CDR3 reads TGTGCCAGCAGCCCCCCTACAGGATATAACTATGGCTACACCTTC.

This rearrangement joins TRBV28 to TRBJ1-5; D uncertain. The V and J ends lost 3 bases and 7 bases respectively, with 22 bases between them. The CDR3 has 17 amino acids. The germline V gene has CDR1 MDHEN and CDR2 SYDVKM. CDR3 loop: CASSLSVLVRKRQPQHF. CDR3 sequence (DNA): TGTGCCAGCAGTTTGAGCGTGTTAGTACGGAAAAGGCAGCCCCAGCATTTT.

V is TRBV5-1 and J is TRBJ2-2, with D possibly called TRBD1 or TRBD2 (5 bases each). V shed 0 bases and J shed 7 bases, with 19 bases lying between them. Germline V gene data show CDR1 as SGHRS and CDR2 as YFSETQ. The CDR3 length is 17 residues. Here the CDR3 reads CASSLAELGRAGGELFF. The CDR3 nucleotides are TGCGCCAGCAGCTTGGCCGAATTGGGACGGGCCGGCGGGGAGCTGTTTTTT.

The chain uses TRBV11-2 and TRBJ2-3, with 7 positions matching TRBD2. With V trimmed by 1 base and J by 0 bases, 7 bases remained unmatched. CDR1 is SGHAT, CDR2 FQNNGV, per germline. The CDR3 consists of 17 residues. The chain's CDR3 is CASSLAGGPHSTDTQYF. CDR3 DNA: TGTGCCAGCAGCTTAGCGGGAGGACCCCATAGCACAGATACGCAGTATTTT.

This CDR3 reads CASTGTGANTEAFF. The CDR3 coding sequence is TGTGCCAGCACCGGGACAGGGGCGAACACTGAAGCTTTCTTT. This chain connects TRBV18 to TRBJ1-1; 10 positions match TRBD1. Germline assignment: CDR1 KGHSH and CDR2 LQKENI. V dropped 8 bases and J dropped 1; count of bases not matched to a gene: 4. CDR3 length: 14 residues.

This chain joins TRBV28 and TRBJ2-1, with 13 bases matching TRBD2. CDR1 is MDHEN, CDR2 SYDVKM, per germline. The CDR3 contains 16 residues. V lost 2 bases and J lost 4; bases outside the gene matches: 2. The CDR3 DNA reads TGTGCCAGCAGTTTAGGACTAGCGGGAGCATACAATGAGCAGTTCTTC. Translated: CASSLGLAGAYNEQFF.

The genes are TRBV12-2 and TRBJ1-2. TRBV12-2 is a pseudogene locus. The CDR3 covers 13 residues. The CDR3 nucleotides are TGTGCAAGTCGCTTAGCGTCGACCTATGGCTACACCTTC. This encodes CASRLASTYGYTF.

The J gene is TRBJ2-2, the V gene TRBV5-4; 7 bases match TRBD2. Per the germline V gene, CDR1 is SGHNT and CDR2 is YYREEE (reference sequence). The CDR3 spans 18 residues. J was trimmed by 7 bases and V by 4 bases; bases with no gene match: 19. The chain's CDR3 is CASSPASGGFGALGELFF. CDR3 DNA sequence: TGTGCCAGCAGCCCCGCTAGCGGAGGTTTTGGTGCGCTCGGGGAGCTGTTTTTT.

The chain has TRBV29-1 and TRBJ2-1; the D call may be TRBD1 or TRBD2 (9 bases each). The CDR3 extends over 19 amino acids. Between the trimmed V and J ends, which lost 2 bases and 7 bases, there was a span of 30 bases. The V gene's germline CDR1 is SQVTM and CDR2 ANQGSEA. This chain's CDR3 is CSVELAGQGPSGTWNEQFF. In DNA, the CDR3 is TGCAGCGTTGAATTGGCGGGACAGGGTCCTAGCGGGACGTGGAATGAGCAGTTCTTC.

The V gene is TRBV6-5, the J gene TRBJ1-2; possibly TRBD1 for D (5 bases). Germline assignment: CDR1 MNHEY and CDR2 SVGAGI. Trimming stripped 4 bases from V and 8 bases from J, with 11 bases between. The CDR3 spans 12 residues. The DNA for the CDR3 is TGTGCCAGCAGTTCGGGGGAGGGCGGCTACACCTTC. This gives the protein CASSSGEGGYTF.

V gene TRBV5-8 combines with J gene TRBJ2-7; 9 nucleotides line up with TRBD1. J lost 5 bases, V lost 4 bases, and 4 bases had no gene match. There are 13 residues in the CDR3. The germline gives CDR1 SGHTS, CDR2 YDEGEE. The CDR3 loop is CASSTQGAHEQYF. The CDR3 DNA sequence: TGTGCCAGCAGCACACAGGGGGCCCACGAGCAGTACTTC.